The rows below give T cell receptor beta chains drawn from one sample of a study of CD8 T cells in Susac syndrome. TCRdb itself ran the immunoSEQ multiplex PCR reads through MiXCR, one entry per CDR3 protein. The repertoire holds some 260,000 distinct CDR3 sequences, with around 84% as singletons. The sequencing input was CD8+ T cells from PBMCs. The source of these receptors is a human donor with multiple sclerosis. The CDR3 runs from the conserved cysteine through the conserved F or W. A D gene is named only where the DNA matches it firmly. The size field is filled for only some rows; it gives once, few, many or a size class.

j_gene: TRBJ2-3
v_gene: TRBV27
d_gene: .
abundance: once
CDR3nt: TGTGCCAGCAGTTTACTCACAGGTCCCTACACAGATACGCAGTATTTT
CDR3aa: CASSLLTGPYTDTQYF

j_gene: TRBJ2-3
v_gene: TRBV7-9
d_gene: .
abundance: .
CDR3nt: TGTGCCAGCAGCCCACGAAGCTGGGAGTACACAGATACGCAGTATTTT
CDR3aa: CASSPRSWEYTDTQYF

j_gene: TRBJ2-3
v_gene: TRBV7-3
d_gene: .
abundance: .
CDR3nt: TGTGCCAGCAGCTTCTTAACGGGACGGGGCACAGATACGCAGTATTTT
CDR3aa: CASSFLTGRGTDTQYF

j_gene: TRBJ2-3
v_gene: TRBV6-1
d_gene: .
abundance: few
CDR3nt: TGTGCCAGCACCCCCGGCGAGAGTACAGATACGCAGTATTTT
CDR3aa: CASTPGESTDTQYF

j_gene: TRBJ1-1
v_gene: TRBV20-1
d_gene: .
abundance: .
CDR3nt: TGCAGTGCCCAGAGCGGGCCTTTGAACACTGAAGCTTTCTTT
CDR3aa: CSAQSGPLNTEAFF

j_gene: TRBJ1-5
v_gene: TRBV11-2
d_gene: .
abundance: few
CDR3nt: TGTGCCAGCAGCTTAGGAAACAATCAGCCCCAGCATTTT
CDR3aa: CASSLGNNQPQHF

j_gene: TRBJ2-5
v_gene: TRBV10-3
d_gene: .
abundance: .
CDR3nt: TGTGCCATCAGTGATGTCCAAGAGACCCAGTACTTC
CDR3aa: CAISDVQETQYF

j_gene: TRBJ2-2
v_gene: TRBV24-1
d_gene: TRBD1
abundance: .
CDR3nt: TGTGCCACCAGTGATTACACCGGGACAGGTAACACCGGGGAGCTGTTTTTT
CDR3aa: CATSDYTGTGNTGELFF

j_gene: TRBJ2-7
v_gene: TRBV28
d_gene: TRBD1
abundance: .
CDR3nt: TGTGCCAGCAGGGGGACAGGGTATTCCTACGAGCAGTACTTC
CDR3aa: CASRGTGYSYEQYF

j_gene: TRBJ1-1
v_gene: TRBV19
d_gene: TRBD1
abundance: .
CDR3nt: TGTGCCAGTAGTACCGGACAGGGCCGCACTGAAGCTTTCTTT
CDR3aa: CASSTGQGRTEAFF

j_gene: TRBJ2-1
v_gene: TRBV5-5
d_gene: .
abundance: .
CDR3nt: TGTGCCAGCAGCTTCACCGGGACAGAGCAGTTCTTC
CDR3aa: CASSFTGTEQFF

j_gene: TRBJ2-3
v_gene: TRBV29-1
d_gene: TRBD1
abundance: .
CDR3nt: TGCAGCGTGGGACAGGGCGCCCGGGATACGCAGTATTTT
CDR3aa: CSVGQGARDTQYF

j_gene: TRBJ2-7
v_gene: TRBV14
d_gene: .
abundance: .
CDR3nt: TGTGCCAGCAGCCAAGCCAGGGGAGTGGGGAATTTCTACGAGCAGTACTTC
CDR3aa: CASSQARGVGNFYEQYF

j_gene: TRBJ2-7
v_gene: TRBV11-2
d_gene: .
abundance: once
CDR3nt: TGTGCCAGCAGCTTAGTGGGCGTACACTCCTACGAGCAGTACTTC
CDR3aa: CASSLVGVHSYEQYF

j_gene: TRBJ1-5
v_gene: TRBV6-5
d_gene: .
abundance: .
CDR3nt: TGTGCCAGCAGCCAATCCACAGGGAAGAATCAGCCCCAGCATTTT
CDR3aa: CASSQSTGKNQPQHF

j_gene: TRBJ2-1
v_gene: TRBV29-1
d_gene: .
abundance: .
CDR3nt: TGCAGCGTTGCAAGAAGGGATGAGCAGTTCTTC
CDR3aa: CSVARRDEQFF

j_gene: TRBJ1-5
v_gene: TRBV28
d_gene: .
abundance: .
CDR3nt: TGTGCCAGCAGTTTCCCCAGTTTTGATCAGCCCCAGCATTTT
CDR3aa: CASSFPSFDQPQHF